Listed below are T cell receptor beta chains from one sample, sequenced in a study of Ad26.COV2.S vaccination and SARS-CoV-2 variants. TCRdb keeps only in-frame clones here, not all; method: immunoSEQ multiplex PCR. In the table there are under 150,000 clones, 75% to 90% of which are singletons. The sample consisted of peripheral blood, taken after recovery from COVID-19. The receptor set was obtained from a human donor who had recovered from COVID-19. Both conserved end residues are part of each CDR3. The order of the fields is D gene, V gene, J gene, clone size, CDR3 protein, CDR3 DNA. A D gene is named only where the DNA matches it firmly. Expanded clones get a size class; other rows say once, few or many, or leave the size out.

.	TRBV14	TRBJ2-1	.	CASSQVGRKVNEQFF	TGTGCCAGCAGCCAAGTAGGGAGGAAAGTCAATGAGCAGTTCTTC
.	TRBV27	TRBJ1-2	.	CASSLRVGNYGYTF	TGTGCCAGCAGTTTAAGGGTTGGGAACTATGGCTACACCTTC
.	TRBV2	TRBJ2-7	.	CASSGPYNRDGKGSYEQYF	TGTGCCAGCAGTGGTCCGTACAACCGGGACGGCAAAGGGTCCTACGAGCAGTACTTC
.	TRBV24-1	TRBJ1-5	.	CATSDWRGISNQPQHF	TGTGCCACCAGTGACTGGAGGGGGATAAGCAATCAGCCCCAGCATTTT
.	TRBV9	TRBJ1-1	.	CASSVGAANTEAFF	TGTGCCAGCAGCGTAGGGGCAGCGAACACTGAAGCTTTCTTT
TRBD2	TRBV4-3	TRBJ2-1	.	CASSRTSASYNEQFF	TGCGCCAGCAGCCGAACTAGCGCTTCCTACAATGAGCAGTTCTTC
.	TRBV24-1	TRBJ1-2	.	CATSDWGYGYTF	TGTGCCACCAGTGACTGGGGGTATGGCTACACCTTC
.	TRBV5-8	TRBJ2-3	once	CASSLASEATSTDTQYF	TGTGCCAGCAGCTTAGCGTCAGAAGCTACTAGCACAGATACGCAGTATTTT
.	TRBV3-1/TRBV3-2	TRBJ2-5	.	CASSLGTAKETQYF	TGTGCCAGCAGCCTCGGGACGGCCAAAGAGACCCAGTACTTC
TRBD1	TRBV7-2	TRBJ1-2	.	CASSLTGVTGGGYTF	TGTGCCAGCAGCTTAACGGGGGTTACAGGGGGCGGCTACACCTTC
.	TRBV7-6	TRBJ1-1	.	CASSLDQGITEAFF	TGTGCCAGCAGCTTAGACCAGGGGATCACTGAAGCTTTCTTT
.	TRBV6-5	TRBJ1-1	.	CASSRTVLNTEAFF	TGTGCCAGCAGCAGGACTGTGTTGAACACTGAAGCTTTCTTT
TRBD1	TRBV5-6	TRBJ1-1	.	CASSSGQPMNTEAFF	TGTGCCAGCAGCTCGGGACAGCCCATGAACACTGAAGCTTTCTTT
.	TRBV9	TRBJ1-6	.	CASSVSSDDSPLHF	TGTGCCAGCAGCGTATCATCGGACGATTCACCCCTCCACTTT
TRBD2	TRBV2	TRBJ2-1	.	CASSEEPAGGNNEQFF	TGTGCCAGCAGTGAAGAACCAGCGGGGGGCAACAATGAGCAGTTCTTC
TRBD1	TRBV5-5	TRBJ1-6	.	CASSSTGTPLSSYNSPLHF	TGTGCCAGCAGCTCGACAGGGACCCCCCTGAGCTCCTATAATTCACCCCTCCACTTT
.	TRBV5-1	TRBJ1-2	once	CASSFLGEAYSYTF	TGCGCCAGCAGCTTTCTAGGAGAGGCGTATAGCTACACCTTC
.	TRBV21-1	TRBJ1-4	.	CASSEKRGRQGDEKLFF	TGTGCCAGCAGCGAAAAACGGGGGCGGCAGGGGGATGAAAAACTGTTTTTT
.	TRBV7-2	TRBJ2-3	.	CASSPVERTASDTQYF	TGTGCCAGCAGCCCCGTGGAGAGGACGGCCTCAGATACGCAGTATTTT
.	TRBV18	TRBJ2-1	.	CASSPPGPLYNEQFF	TGTGCCAGCTCACCACCGGGACCGCTCTACAATGAGCAGTTCTTC
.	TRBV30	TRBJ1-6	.	CAWAGQPNHSPLHF	TGTGCCTGGGCGGGCCAACCGAACCATTCACCCCTCCACTTT
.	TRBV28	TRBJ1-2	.	CASSKTFGHGYTF	TGTGCCAGCAGTAAGACGTTCGGACATGGCTACACCTTC
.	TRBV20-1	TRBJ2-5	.	CSGEQGQTQYF	TGCAGTGGGGAACAGGGCCAGACCCAGTACTTC
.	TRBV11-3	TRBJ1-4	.	CASSLRRGFEKLFF	TGTGCCAGCAGCTTGCGGAGGGGTTTCGAAAAACTGTTTTTT
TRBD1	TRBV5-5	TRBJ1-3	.	CASSFLPYDRGHSGNTIYF	TGTGCCAGCAGCTTCCTCCCCTACGACAGGGGGCATTCTGGAAACACCATATATTTT
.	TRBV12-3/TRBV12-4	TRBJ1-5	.	CASSLDLWQPQHF	TGTGCCAGCAGTTTAGATCTCTGGCAGCCCCAGCATTTT
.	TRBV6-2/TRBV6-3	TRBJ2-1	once	CASSLSDYNEQFF	TGTGCCAGCAGCCTTAGCGACTACAATGAGCAGTTCTTC
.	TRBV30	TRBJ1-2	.	CAWSVLRGGYTF	TGTGCCTGGAGTGTATTAAGGGGAGGCTACACCTTC
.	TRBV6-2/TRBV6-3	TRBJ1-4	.	CASSYGEKLFF	TGTGCCAGCAGTTATGGGGAAAAACTGTTTTTT
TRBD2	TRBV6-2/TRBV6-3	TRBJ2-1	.	CASSPLAAYNEQFF	TGTGCCAGCAGTCCACTAGCGGCCTACAATGAGCAGTTCTTC
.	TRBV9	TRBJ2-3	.	CASSAYRASTDTQYF	TGTGCCAGCAGCGCGTACCGGGCCAGCACAGATACGCAGTATTTT
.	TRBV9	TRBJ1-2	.	CASSTEGRPYGYTF	TGTGCCAGCAGCACCGAGGGACGGCCCTATGGCTACACCTTC
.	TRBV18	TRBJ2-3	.	CASSPSIQNTDTQYF	TGTGCCAGCTCACCCAGTATCCAAAACACAGATACGCAGTATTTT
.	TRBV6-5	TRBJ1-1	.	CASRFTGPRGTEAFF	TGTGCCAGCAGGTTTACAGGGCCCAGGGGCACTGAAGCTTTCTTT
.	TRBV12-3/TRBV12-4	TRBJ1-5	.	CASSSGYNQPQHF	TGTGCCAGCAGTTCAGGGTACAATCAGCCCCAGCATTTT
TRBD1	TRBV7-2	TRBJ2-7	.	CASSRWTGESYEQYF	TGTGCCAGCAGCCGCTGGACAGGGGAGTCCTACGAGCAGTACTTC
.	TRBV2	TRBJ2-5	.	CASSQGGETQYF	TGTGCCAGCAGTCAGGGGGGAGAGACCCAGTACTTC
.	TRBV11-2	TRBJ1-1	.	CASSPGGAWGTEAFF	TGTGCCAGCAGCCCGGGGGGGGCTTGGGGCACTGAAGCTTTCTTT
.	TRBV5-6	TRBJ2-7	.	CASSLVGIPYEQYF	TGTGCCAGCAGCCTGGTGGGAATTCCCTACGAGCAGTACTTC
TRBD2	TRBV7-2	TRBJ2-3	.	CASSLAGGLSTDTQYF	TGTGCCAGCAGCTTAGCCGGGGGGTTAAGCACAGATACGCAGTATTTT
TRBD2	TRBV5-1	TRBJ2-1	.	CASSLDAQRGSSSYNEQFF	TGCGCCAGCAGCTTGGACGCCCAGCGGGGGTCGAGCTCCTACAATGAGCAGTTCTTC